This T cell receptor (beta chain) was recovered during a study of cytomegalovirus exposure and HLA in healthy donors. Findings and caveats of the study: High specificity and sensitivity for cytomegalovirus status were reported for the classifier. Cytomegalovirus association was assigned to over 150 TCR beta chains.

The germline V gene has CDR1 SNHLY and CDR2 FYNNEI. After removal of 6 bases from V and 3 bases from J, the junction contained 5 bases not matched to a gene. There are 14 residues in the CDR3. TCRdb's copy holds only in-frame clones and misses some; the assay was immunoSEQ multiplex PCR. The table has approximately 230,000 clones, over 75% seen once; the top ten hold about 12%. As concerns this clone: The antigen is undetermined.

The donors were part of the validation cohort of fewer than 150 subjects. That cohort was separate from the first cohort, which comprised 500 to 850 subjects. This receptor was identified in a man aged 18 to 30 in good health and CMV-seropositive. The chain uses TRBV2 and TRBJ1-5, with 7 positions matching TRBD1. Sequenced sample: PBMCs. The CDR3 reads CASRLGTVNQPQHF. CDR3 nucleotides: TGTGCCAGCAGGTTAGGGACAGTCAATCAGCCCCAGCATTTT.